These 20 T cell receptor beta chains came from one sample sequenced in a study of blood T cell repertoires in COVID-19. Generated by immunoSEQ multiplex PCR, the TCRdb table keeps only in-frame clones and is missing some. The repertoire holds about 200,000 clones, with around 90% as singletons. Sequencing was performed on peripheral blood. These receptors were obtained from a man aged 25 to 40 with acute or convalescent COVID-19.

The chain is built from TRBV2 and TRBJ2-5; 9 bases are shared with TRBD2. Germline CDR1 SNHLY, CDR2 FYNNEI. The J segment lost 5 bases and the V segment lost 5 bases, leaving 9 bases of the junction unmatched. The CDR3 has 15 amino acids. The CDR3 DNA reads TGTGCCAGCAGTTCCGCGGGAGGGCCTTGGGAGACCCAGTACTTC. Translating gives CASSSAGGPWETQYF.

This clone was picked up many times. The chain employs TRBV27 and TRBJ1-6; D is undetermined. Trimming pared 6 bases from V and 0 bases from J, leaving 9 bases between. Germline CDR1 is MNHEY and CDR2 is SMNVEV (reference sequence). There are 15 residues in the CDR3. CDR3 bases: TGTGCCAGCAGACCCTACCACTCCTATAATTCACCCCTCCACTTT. It translates to CASRPYHSYNSPLHF.

Only one count was recorded for this clone. The J gene is TRBJ2-2, the V gene TRBV11-3; TRBD2 matches 8 bases. Germline CDR1 reads SGHNT; CDR2 reads YENEEA. CDR3 length: 15 amino acids. V lost 3 bases and J lost 6; bases outside the gene matches: 6. This CDR3 reads CASSLGSGSSGELFF. The DNA for the CDR3 is TGTGCCAGCAGCTTGGGAAGCGGGAGCTCCGGGGAGCTGTTTTTT. The variable domain in full, completed from reference TRBV11-3 and TRBJ2-2, reads EAGVVQSPRYKIIEKKQPVAFWCNPISGHNTLYWYLQNLGQGPELLIRYENEEAVDDSQLPKDRFSAERLKGVDSTLKIQPAELGDSAVYLCASSLGSGSSGELFFGEGSRLTVL.

This clone was counted at least ten times. This specimen includes other DNA sequences encoding the same CDR3. The V gene is TRBV5-1, the J gene TRBJ2-2; D is unresolved. The CDR3 runs 13 residues. Per germline, CDR1 SGHRS and CDR2 YFSETQ. V lost 0 bases, J lost 3 bases, and 3 bases lay in between. The CDR3 DNA sequence: TGCGCCAGCAGCTTGGCGGACACCGGGGAGCTGTTTTTT. It encodes CASSLADTGELFF.

The V gene is TRBV5-1, the J gene TRBJ2-3; perhaps TRBD2 as D (6 bases). With 7 bases removed from V and 8 bases from J, the gap between germline ends came to 17 bases. This CDR3 comprises 13 residues. The germline gives CDR1 SGHRS, CDR2 YFSETQ. The CDR3 DNA follows: TGCGCCAGCCTCCAGGGCGGGACGTCTACGCAGTATTTT. It translates to CASLQGGTSTQYF.

This chain joins TRBV19 and TRBJ1-2; D is ambiguous. The V end lost 3 bases, the J end lost 4 bases, and 9 bases lay between the germline ends. CDR1 LNHDA and CDR2 SQIVND come from the germline V gene (reference sequence). The CDR3 runs to 13 residues. The CDR3 spells CASSISGIYGYTF. CDR3 bases: TGTGCCAGTAGTATCTCGGGGATCTATGGCTACACCTTC.

The chain combines TRBV9 with TRBJ1-2, with D possibly TRBD1 on 6 matching bases. Germline CDR1 reads SGDLS; CDR2 reads YYNGEE. V lost 4 bases and J 7 bases, leaving 20 bases between the germline ends. The CDR3 sequence is 15 residues long. CDR3 sequence: CASSTRTALIRGYTF. As DNA, the CDR3 is TGTGCCAGCAGCACCAGGACAGCCCTAATCCGTGGCTACACCTTC.

The CDR3 here is CASSFAGTGYGEQYF. Here the CDR3 DNA reads TGTGCCAGCAGCTTCGCCGGGACAGGGTACGGCGAGCAGTACTTC. The chain links TRBV11-1 to TRBJ2-7; TRBD1 agrees at 9 bases. Trimming removed 3 bases from V and 6 bases from J; junction bases left unmatched: 9. The CDR3 length is 15 residues. Per the germline V gene, CDR1 is SGHAT and CDR2 is FQDESV (reference sequence).

The CDR3: CASRPFGTGGESGELFF. The DNA for the CDR3 is TGCGCCAGCAGACCCTTCGGGACAGGTGGGGAGTCCGGGGAGCTGTTTTTT. The V call is TRBV10-1, the J call TRBJ2-2; 8 nucleotides line up with TRBD1. CDR1 and CDR2 (germline): WNHNN, SYGVQD (reference sequence). The CDR3 sequence is 17 residues long. V gave up 6 bases and J gave up 6 bases; unmatched junction bases: 15.

This rearrangement joins TRBV4-2 to TRBJ2-1; D call uncertain. The V gene's germline CDR1 is LGHNA and CDR2 YNFKEQ. Between the trimmed V and J ends, which lost 0 bases and 2 bases, there was a span of 5 bases. The CDR3 is 14 amino acids. CDR3 sequence reads: CASSQDQAYNEQFF. The CDR3 DNA is TGTGCCAGCAGCCAAGATCAGGCCTACAATGAGCAGTTCTTC.

CDR3: CACHGLSTDTQYF. CDR3 DNA sequence: TGTGCCTGCCACGGACTCAGCACAGATACGCAGTATTTT. The chain links TRBV30 to TRBJ2-3, with D possibly being TRBD2 (5 bases). The germline V gene encodes CDR1 GTSNPN and CDR2 SVGIG (reference sequence). This CDR3 region has 13 residues. V shed 6 bases and J shed 0 bases, with 10 bases lying between them.

The chain uses TRBV27 and TRBJ2-7; TRBD2 might be the D (5 bases). Between the trimmed V and J ends, which lost 8 bases and 3 bases, there was a span of 14 bases. The germline gives CDR1 MNHEY, CDR2 SMNVEV (reference sequence). This CDR3 contains 13 residues. CDR3 in DNA: TGTGCCAGCCAGAGGACGGGAAACTACGAGCAGTACTTC. Encoded protein: CASQRTGNYEQYF.

The chain joins TRBV2 to TRBJ2-7; TRBD2 matches 11 bases. V lost 1 base to trimming and J lost 6 bases; unmatched junction nucleotides: 5. The CDR3 totals 15 residues. The germline V gene has CDR1 SNHLY and CDR2 FYNNEI. CDR3 sequence: CASSEGLAGKGEQYF. The CDR3 DNA is TGTGCCAGCAGTGAAGGACTAGCGGGGAAGGGCGAGCAGTACTTC.

The V gene is TRBV21-1, the J gene TRBJ2-1; the table's D call, TRBD2, was not checked against the DNA. TRBV21-1 has pseudogene status. The length of the CDR3 is 18 residues. The CDR3 is CASSKGGYASGSHNEQFF. Here the CDR3 DNA reads TGTGCCAGCAGCAAAGGAGGATATGCTAGCGGGAGCCACAATGAGCAGTTCTTC.

This sequence joins TRBV28 and TRBJ2-7; possible D gene TRBD2, 5 bases. The CDR3 extends over 12 amino acids. The V and J ends lost 6 bases and 6 bases respectively, with 12 bases between them. Germline V CDR1 and CDR2: MDHEN, SYDVKM. Written as DNA, the CDR3 is TGTGCCAGCAGACTAGTCGGAAGCGAGCAGTACTTC. It specifies CASRLVGSEQYF.

This clone was seen only a few times. CDR3 nucleotide sequence: TGTGCCAGCAGTTTATTCTCCACGGGAGGGCGCAATCAGCCCCAGCATTTT. Its translation is CASSLFSTGGRNQPQHF. The rearrangement uses TRBV28 and TRBJ1-5; no definite D call. The CDR3 extends over 17 amino acids. Trimming shortened V by 1 base and J by 2 bases, and 15 bases separated the two germline ends. Looked up from germline, CDR1 is MDHEN and CDR2 is SYDVKM.

J is TRBJ1-6 and V is TRBV28, with 11 bases fitting TRBD1. There are 15 residues in the CDR3. Germline loops: CDR1 MDHEN, CDR2 SYDVKM. With 5 bases clipped from V and 10 bases from J, the junction kept 7 bases outside the gene matches. CDR3 sequence reads: CASSPGDRGWSPLHF. CDR3 DNA sequence: TGTGCCAGCAGTCCGGGGGACAGGGGGTGGTCACCCCTCCACTTT.

The J gene is TRBJ1-3, the V gene TRBV28; tentative D call: TRBD1 (6 bases). V lost 5 bases and J lost 4, with 12 bases in between. The V gene's germline CDR1 is MDHEN and CDR2 SYDVKM. This CDR3 has 14 residues. In DNA, the CDR3 is TGTGCCAGCAGTGTTGGGGGGGGCGGAAACACCATATATTTT. Amino acids: CASSVGGGGNTIYF. Variable domain in full (rest from reference TRBV28 and TRBJ1-3): DVKVTQSSRYLVKRTGEKVFLECVQDMDHENMFWYRQDPGLGLRLIYFSYDVKMKEKGDIPEGYSVSREKKERFSLILESASTNQTSMYLCASSVGGGGNTIYFGEGSWLTVV.

The V call is TRBV18, the J call TRBJ2-3; D is unclear. Germline CDR1 is KGHSH and CDR2 is LQKENI. CDR3 length: 13 amino acids. Trimming cost V 5 bases and J 2 bases, with 8 bases left between them. The CDR3: CASSLIATDTQYF. The DNA for the CDR3 is TGTGCCAGCTCATTAATAGCCACAGATACGCAGTATTTT.

The genes are TRBV5-1 and TRBJ2-3; no definite D call. There are 14 residues in the CDR3. CDR1 is SGHRS and CDR2 is YFSETQ in the germline V gene. V lost 4 bases to trimming and J lost 2 bases, with 11 bases between them. CDR3 coding DNA: TGCGCCAGCAGCACCTCGGGTCTCACAGATACGCAGTATTTT. This sequence encodes CASSTSGLTDTQYF.